This TCR beta chain was documented in a study of cytomegalovirus exposure and HLA in healthy donors. While the first cohort had 650 to 850 subjects, the donors belonged to the separate validation cohort of 100 to 150 subjects. Notes on this clone: The antigen is not known.

Assay: immunoSEQ multiplex PCR; the TCRdb copy retains only in-frame clones and omits some. The sample holds 250,000 to 350,000 clones; around 86% are singletons and the top ten take approximately 0.84%. Germline V lookup: CDR1 SGHNT, CDR2 YYREEE (reference sequence). Trimming removed 0 bases at V and 0 bases at J, with 11 bases between. The CDR3 sequence is 16 residues long. The study's findings and limits: Associated with cytomegalovirus, according to the listing, were 150 to 200 TCR beta chains. Specificity of three CMV-associated chains for CMV antigens was verified in vitro. For most TCR sequences rarity was the rule, although some public TCRs occurred in many donors.

Sequenced material: PBMCs. The receptor comes from a woman aged 18-29 years in good health and CMV-seronegative. The chain couples TRBV5-4 to TRBJ2-3; D is undetermined. The chain's CDR3 is CASSLGATPSTDTQYF. The CDR3 region has the DNA TGTGCCAGCAGCTTGGGGGCCACACCGAGCACAGATACGCAGTATTTT. Together with reference TRBV5-4 and TRBJ2-3, the CDR3 gives the full variable domain: ETGVTQSPTHLIKTRGQQVTLRCSSQSGHNTVSWYQQALGQGPQFIFQYYREEENGRGNFPPRFSGLQFPNYSSELNVNALELDDSALYLCASSLGATPSTDTQYFGPGTRLTVL.